Below, 9 T cell receptor beta chains from the same sample are listed, as sequenced in a study of Graves' ophthalmopathy and Graves' hyperthyroidism. Scientists amplified the TCR beta CDR3 regions from RNA transcripts. An opening RT-PCR round employed HTBI primers and preceded a second-round multiplex PCR. TCRdb reanalysed the multiplex PCR reads using MiXCR and keeps one entry per CDR3 protein. This sample has approximately 210,000 distinct CDR3 sequences, with 20% to 25% found just once. Sequenced input: peripheral blood. The receptor source for this set is a woman between 45 and 60 years old with Graves' ophthalmopathy.

This clonotype was recorded at least ten times. This rearrangement joins TRBV20-1 to TRBJ1-2; no reliable D call. Germline lookup yields CDR1 DFQATT and CDR2 SNEGSKA (reference sequence). This CDR3 contains 16 residues. Trimming pared 0 bases from V and 0 bases from J, leaving 14 bases between. The CDR3 bases are TGCAGTGCTAGAGAGCACGGGCGGAGAGCTAACTATGGCTACACCTTC. The encoded protein is CSAREHGRRANYGYTF.

At least ten counts were recorded for this clonotype. The V gene is TRBV3-1, the J gene TRBJ1-1; 7 bases agree with TRBD1. With 4 bases clipped from V and 6 bases from J, the junction kept 2 bases outside the gene matches. The CDR3 is 12 residues long. CDR1 and CDR2 (germline): LGHDT, YNNKEL (reference sequence). The CDR3 here is CASSLTGAEAFF. DNA of the CDR3: TGTGCCAGCAGCCTTACAGGGGCTGAAGCTTTCTTT.

This clonotype was recorded a few times. The chain combines TRBV6-1 with TRBJ2-7, with D perhaps TRBD2 (6 bases). From germline, CDR1 is MNHNS and CDR2 SASEGT. CDR3 length: 16 amino acids. Trimming cost V 0 bases and J 6 bases, with 18 bases left between them. CDR3 sequence reads: CASSEAGGLGVVEQYF. The CDR3 DNA reads TGTGCCAGCAGTGAAGCTGGGGGACTCGGAGTGGTCGAGCAGTACTTC.

This clonotype has ten or more counts. The CDR3 is CASSAELIYEQYF. The CDR3 region has the DNA TGTGCCAGCAGCGCAGAGCTAATCTACGAGCAGTACTTC. This chain links TRBV7-2 with TRBJ2-7; no firm D call. V was cut by 5 bases and J by 3 bases, with 11 bases left in between. Germline CDR1 reads SGHTA; CDR2 reads FQGNSA. CDR3 length: 13 amino acids. Supplemented by reference TRBV7-2 and TRBJ2-7, the full variable domain reads GAGVSQSPSNKVTEKGKDVELRCDPISGHTALYWYRQSLGQGLEFLIYFQGNSAPDKSGLPSDRFSAERTGGSVSTLTIQRTQQEDSAVYLCASSAELIYEQYFGPGTRLTVT.

This clonotype came up a few times. V gene TRBV15 combines with J gene TRBJ2-2; D is undetermined. Germline CDR1 is LNHNV and CDR2 is YYDKDF (reference sequence). This CDR3 is 16 amino acids long. Trimming cost V 0 bases and J 0 bases, with 8 bases left between them. The chain's CDR3 is CATSRDLKTNTGELFF. The CDR3 DNA reads as TGTGCCACCAGCAGAGACTTGAAGACGAACACCGGGGAGCTGTTTTTT.

V and J are TRBV3-1 and TRBJ2-5; D remains unclear. CDR3 length equals 11 residues. Germline CDR1 is LGHDT and CDR2 is YNNKEL (reference sequence). Trimming left V 4 bases short and J 7 bases short, with 7 bases between. CDR3 sequence: CASSLPGTQYF. The CDR3 coding sequence is TGTGCCAGCAGCCTCCCCGGGACCCAGTACTTC.

The chain is built from TRBV29-1 and TRBJ1-5; no definite D call. V was shortened by 6 bases and J by 4 bases, with 13 bases between the two germline ends. This CDR3 contains 13 residues. Per the germline V gene, CDR1 is SQVTM and CDR2 is ANQGSEA. Written as DNA, the CDR3 is TGCAGCGTCTCTCCATCCCCGAATCAGCCCCAGCATTTT. Protein sequence: CSVSPSPNQPQHF. Combining the CDR3 with reference TRBV29-1 and TRBJ1-5 gives the whole variable domain SAVISQKPSRDICQRGTSLTIQCQVDSQVTMMFWYRQQPGQSLTLIATANQGSEATYESGFVIDKFPISRPNLTFSTLTVSNMSPEDSSIYLCSVSPSPNQPQHFGDGTRLSIL.

The genes are TRBV10-3 and TRBJ1-2; tentative D call: TRBD1 (5 bases). Germline lookup yields CDR1 ENHRY and CDR2 SYGVKD. The CDR3 runs to 13 residues. Trimming removed 4 bases from V and 5 bases from J, with 11 bases in between. For the CDR3, the DNA is TGTGCCATCAGTGGCGACAGAGAGTATGGCTACACCTTC. This sequence encodes CAISGDREYGYTF.

This clonotype was observed many times. The chain employs TRBV28 and TRBJ1-5, with 11 bases fitting TRBD1. The CDR3 sequence is 13 residues long. Germline CDR1 and CDR2: MDHEN and SYDVKM. V gave up 11 bases and J gave up 5 bases; unmatched junction bases: 5. The CDR3 sequence is CAGGDRGYQPQHF. The CDR3 coding sequence is TGTGCCGGGGGGGACAGGGGGTATCAGCCCCAGCATTTT.